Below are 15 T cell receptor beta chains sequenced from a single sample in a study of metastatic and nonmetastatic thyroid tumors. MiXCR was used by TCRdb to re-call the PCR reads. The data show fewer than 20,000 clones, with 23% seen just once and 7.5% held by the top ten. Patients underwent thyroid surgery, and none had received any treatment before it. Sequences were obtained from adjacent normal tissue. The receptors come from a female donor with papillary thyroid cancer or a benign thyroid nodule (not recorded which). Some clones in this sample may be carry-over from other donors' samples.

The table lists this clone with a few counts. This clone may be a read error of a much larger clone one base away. CDR3 DNA sequence: TGCGCCAGCAGTCAACCGGGACTAGCGGCGATCAATGAGCAGTTCTTC. Protein sequence: CASSQPGLAAINEQFF. This rearrangement joins TRBV4-1 to TRBJ2-1, with 11 nucleotides matching TRBD2. The length of the CDR3 is 16 residues. Trimming took 6 bases from V and 6 from J; bases not matched to a gene: 10. Germline V lookup: CDR1 MGHRA, CDR2 YSYEKL.

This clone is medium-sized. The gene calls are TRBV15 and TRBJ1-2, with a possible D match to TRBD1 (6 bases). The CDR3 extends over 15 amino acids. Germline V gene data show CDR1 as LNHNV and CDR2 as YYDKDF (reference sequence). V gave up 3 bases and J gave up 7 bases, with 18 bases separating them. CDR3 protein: CATSSGGGPSGGYTF. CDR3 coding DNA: TGTGCCACCAGCAGCGGGGGGGGGCCAAGCGGTGGCTACACCTTC.

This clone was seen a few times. The CDR3 spells CASSSLLGLNTEAFF. DNA for the CDR3: TGTGCCAGCAGTTCCTTGCTGGGACTAAACACTGAAGCTTTCTTT. V gene TRBV7-2 combines with J gene TRBJ1-1; a weak D match, TRBD1 (5 bases). CDR3 length equals 15 residues. The germline gives CDR1 SGHTA, CDR2 FQGNSA. V lost 6 bases to trimming and J lost 2 bases, with 16 bases between them.

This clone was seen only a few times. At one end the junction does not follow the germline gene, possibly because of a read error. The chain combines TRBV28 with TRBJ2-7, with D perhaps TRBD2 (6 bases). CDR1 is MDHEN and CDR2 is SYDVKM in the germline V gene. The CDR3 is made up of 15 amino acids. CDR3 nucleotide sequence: TGTGCCAACAGTACCCCGGGACTGAACTCCTACGAGCAGTACTTC. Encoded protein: CANSTPGLNSYEQYF.

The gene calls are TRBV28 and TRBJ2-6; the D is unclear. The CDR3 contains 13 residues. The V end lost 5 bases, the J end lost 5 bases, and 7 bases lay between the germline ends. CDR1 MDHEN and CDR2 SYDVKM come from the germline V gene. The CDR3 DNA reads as TGTGCCAGCAGTCCGACCCGGGCCAACGTCCTGACTTTC. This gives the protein CASSPTRANVLTF.

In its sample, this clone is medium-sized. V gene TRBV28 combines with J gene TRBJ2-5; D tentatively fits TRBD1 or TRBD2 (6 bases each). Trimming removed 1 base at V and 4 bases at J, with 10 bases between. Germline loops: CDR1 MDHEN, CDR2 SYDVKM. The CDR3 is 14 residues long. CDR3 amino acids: CASSLLGGAETQYF. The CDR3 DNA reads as TGTGCCAGCAGTTTATTGGGGGGCGCAGAGACCCAGTACTTC.

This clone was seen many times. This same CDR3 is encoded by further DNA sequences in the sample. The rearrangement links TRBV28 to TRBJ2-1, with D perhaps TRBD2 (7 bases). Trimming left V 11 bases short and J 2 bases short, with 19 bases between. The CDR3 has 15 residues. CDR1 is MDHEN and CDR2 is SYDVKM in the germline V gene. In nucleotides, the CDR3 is TGTGCCTCCTCCTGGGGGGGGGCAGCCTACAATGAGCAGTTCTTC. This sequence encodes CASSWGGAAYNEQFF. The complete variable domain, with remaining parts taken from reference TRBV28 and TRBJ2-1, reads DVKVTQSSRYLVKRTGEKVFLECVQDMDHENMFWYRQDPGLGLRLIYFSYDVKMKEKGDIPEGYSVSREKKERFSLILESASTNQTSMYLCASSWGGAAYNEQFFGPGTRLTVL.

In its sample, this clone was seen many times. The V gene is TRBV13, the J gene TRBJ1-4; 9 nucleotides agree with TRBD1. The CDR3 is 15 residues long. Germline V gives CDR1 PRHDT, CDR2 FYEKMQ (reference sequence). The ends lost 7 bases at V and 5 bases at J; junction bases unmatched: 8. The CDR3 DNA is TGTGCCAGCACCGGGGGGACAGGGCCCAATGAAAAACTGTTTTTT. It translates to CASTGGTGPNEKLFF.

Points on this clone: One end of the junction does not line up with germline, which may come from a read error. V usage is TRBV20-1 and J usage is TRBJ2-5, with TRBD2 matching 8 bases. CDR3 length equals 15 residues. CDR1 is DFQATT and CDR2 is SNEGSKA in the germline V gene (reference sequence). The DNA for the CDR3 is TGCAGTGCAAGACCCCCGGGACTAGAGTCCGAGACCAAGTACTTC. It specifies CSARPPGLESETKYF.

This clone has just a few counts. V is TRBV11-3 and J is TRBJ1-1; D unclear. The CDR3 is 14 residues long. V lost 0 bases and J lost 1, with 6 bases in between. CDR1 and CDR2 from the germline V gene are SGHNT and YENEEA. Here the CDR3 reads CASSLEEWNTEAFF. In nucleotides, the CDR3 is TGTGCCAGCAGCTTAGAGGAGTGGAACACTGAAGCTTTCTTT. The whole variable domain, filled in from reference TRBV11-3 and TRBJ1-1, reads EAGVVQSPRYKIIEKKQPVAFWCNPISGHNTLYWYLQNLGQGPELLIRYENEEAVDDSQLPKDRFSAERLKGVDSTLKIQPAELGDSAVYLCASSLEEWNTEAFFGQGTRLTVV.

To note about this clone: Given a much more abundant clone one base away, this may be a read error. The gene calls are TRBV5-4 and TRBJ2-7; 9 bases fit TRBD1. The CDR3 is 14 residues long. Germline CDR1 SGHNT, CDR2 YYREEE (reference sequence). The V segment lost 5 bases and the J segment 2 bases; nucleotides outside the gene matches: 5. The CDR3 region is CASRSGTGTYEQYF. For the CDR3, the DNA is TGTGCCAGCAGGTCCGGGACAGGGACCTACGAGCAGTACTTC. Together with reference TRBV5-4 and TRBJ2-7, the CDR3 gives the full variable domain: ETGVTQSPTHLIKTRGQQVTLRCSSQSGHNTVSWYQQALGQGPQFIFQYYREEENGRGNFPPRFSGLQFPNYSSELNVNALELDDSALYLCASRSGTGTYEQYFGPGTRLTVT.

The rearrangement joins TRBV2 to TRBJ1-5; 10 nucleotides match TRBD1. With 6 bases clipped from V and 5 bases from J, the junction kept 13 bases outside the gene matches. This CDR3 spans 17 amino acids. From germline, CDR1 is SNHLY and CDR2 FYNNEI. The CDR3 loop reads CASRGDSGTGVHQPQHF. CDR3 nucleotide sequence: TGTGCCAGCAGGGGTGATTCCGGGACAGGGGTTCATCAGCCCCAGCATTTT. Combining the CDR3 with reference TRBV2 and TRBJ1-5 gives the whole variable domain EPEVTQTPSHQVTQMGQEVILRCVPISNHLYFYWYRQILGQKVEFLVSFYNNEISEKSEIFDDQFSVERPDGSNFTLKIRSTKLEDSAMYFCASRGDSGTGVHQPQHFGDGTRLSIL.

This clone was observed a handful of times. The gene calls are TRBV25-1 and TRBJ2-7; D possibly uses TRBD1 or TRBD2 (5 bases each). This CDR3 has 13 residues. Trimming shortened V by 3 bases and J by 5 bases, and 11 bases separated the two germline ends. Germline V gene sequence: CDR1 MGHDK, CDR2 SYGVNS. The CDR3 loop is CASSEGVGNEQYF. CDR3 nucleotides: TGTGCCAGCAGTGAGGGGGTAGGGAACGAGCAGTACTTC.

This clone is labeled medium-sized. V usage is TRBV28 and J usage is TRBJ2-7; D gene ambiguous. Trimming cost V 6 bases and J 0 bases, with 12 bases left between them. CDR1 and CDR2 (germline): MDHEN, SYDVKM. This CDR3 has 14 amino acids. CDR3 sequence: CASRKPISSYEQYF. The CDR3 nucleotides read TGTGCCAGCAGAAAACCAATAAGCTCCTACGAGCAGTACTTC.

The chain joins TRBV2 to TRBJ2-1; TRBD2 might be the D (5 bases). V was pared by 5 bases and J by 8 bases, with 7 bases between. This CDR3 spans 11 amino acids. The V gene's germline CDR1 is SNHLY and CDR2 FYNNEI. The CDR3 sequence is CASSQRDEQFF. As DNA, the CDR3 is TGTGCCAGCAGTCAGAGGGATGAGCAGTTCTTC.